These 25 T cell receptor beta chains originate from one sample sequenced in a study of cytotoxic CD8 clonotypes in ibrutinib-treated CLL. Assay used: immunoSEQ multiplex PCR; TCRdb lists only in-frame clones, some missing. The sample comprises some 310,000 clones, approximately 80% of which are singletons, and 6.5% to 8.5% rests with the top ten. Here the sequenced sample was PBMCs, taken before ibrutinib treatment. The receptors here all came from a human donor with chronic lymphocytic leukemia.

The chain recombines TRBV2 with TRBJ1-1; D gene uncertain. CDR3 length equals 12 residues. V gave up 5 bases and J gave up 6 bases, with 10 bases separating them. Germline lookup yields CDR1 SNHLY and CDR2 FYNNEI. CDR3 DNA sequence: TGTGCCAGCAGTAGCAGAGGCCCTGAAGCTTTCTTT. Residues: CASSSRGPEAFF.

The chain uses TRBV11-2 and TRBJ1-3; possibly TRBD1 for D (5 bases). Germline V gene data show CDR1 as SGHAT and CDR2 as FQNNGV. There are 14 residues in the CDR3. V dropped 2 bases and J dropped 3 bases, with 8 bases sitting between them. The CDR3 region is CASSLQGGGNTIYF. As DNA, the CDR3 is TGTGCCAGCAGCTTACAGGGTGGTGGAAACACCATATATTTT.

V gene TRBV30 combines with J gene TRBJ1-2; weak D call: TRBD1 (5 bases). V lost 0 bases, J lost 2 bases, and 10 bases lay in between. Germline CDR1 GTSNPN, CDR2 SVGIG (reference sequence). CDR3 size: 14 residues. The DNA of the CDR3 is TGTGCCTGGAGTGTACAGGCCGCAAACTATGGCTACACCTTC. Protein: CAWSVQAANYGYTF.

The V call is TRBV28, the J call TRBJ2-7; D is tentatively TRBD1 or TRBD2 (5 bases each). Looked up from germline, CDR1 is MDHEN and CDR2 is SYDVKM. The CDR3 extends over 12 amino acids. Trimming took off 8 bases at V and 1 base at J, with 9 bases between the two ends. The CDR3 region is CASGGFSYEQYF. The DNA for the CDR3 is TGTGCCAGCGGGGGTTTTTCCTACGAGCAGTACTTC. Full variable domain (remainder filled in from reference TRBV28 and TRBJ2-7): DVKVTQSSRYLVKRTGEKVFLECVQDMDHENMFWYRQDPGLGLRLIYFSYDVKMKEKGDIPEGYSVSREKKERFSLILESASTNQTSMYLCASGGFSYEQYFGPGTRLTVT.

The gene calls are TRBV7-3 and TRBJ2-1, with no clear D. Trimming left V 1 base short and J 5 bases short, with 12 bases between. The CDR3 has 15 residues. Germline lookup yields CDR1 SGHTA and CDR2 FQGTGA. For the CDR3, the DNA is TGTGCCAGCAGCTTAAGCCCCCAGGCACACAATGAGCAGTTCTTC. Translating gives CASSLSPQAHNEQFF.

CDR3 region: CATMDRVYGYTF. In DNA form, the CDR3 reads TGTGCCACCATGGACAGGGTCTATGGCTACACCTTC. The genes are TRBV6-5 and TRBJ1-2, with 8 bases lining up with TRBD1. The CDR3 is 12 residues long. Trimming took 10 bases from V and 4 from J; bases not matched to a gene: 5. From germline, CDR1 is MNHEY and CDR2 SVGAGI.

The chain joins TRBV6-5 to TRBJ1-1, with 9 nucleotides matching TRBD1. The CDR3 consists of 15 residues. The trim removed 0 bases at V and 5 bases at J, leaving 4 bases unmatched. Germline CDR1 and CDR2: MNHEY and SVGAGI. The CDR3 DNA reads as TGTGCCAGCAGTTACTCGAACAGGGGGCGTACTGAAGCTTTCTTT. This sequence encodes CASSYSNRGRTEAFF.

The chain is built from TRBV27 and TRBJ2-1; 8 positions agree with TRBD1. The CDR3 extends over 14 amino acids. Germline V gene data show CDR1 as MNHEY and CDR2 as SMNVEV (reference sequence). The J segment lost 7 bases and the V segment lost 6 bases, leaving 8 bases of the junction unmatched. The CDR3 DNA reads as TGTGCCAGCAGAACTTCAGGGGGCGCGAATGAGCAGTTCTTC. Amino acids: CASRTSGGANEQFF.

The rearrangement links TRBV30 to TRBJ2-7; tentatively, D is TRBD1 (5 bases). The V and J ends lost 8 bases and 0 bases respectively, with 8 bases between them. The CDR3 contains 11 residues. Per germline, CDR1 GTSNPN and CDR2 SVGIG (reference sequence). This chain's CDR3 is CAGQNSYEQYF. In nucleotides, the CDR3 is TGTGCCGGACAAAACTCCTACGAGCAGTACTTC.

Only a few counts were recorded for this clone. This chain joins TRBV20-1 and TRBJ2-1; D remains ambiguous. This CDR3 contains 11 residues. The V and J ends lost 3 bases and 8 bases respectively, with 8 bases between them. CDR1 and CDR2 (germline): DFQATT, SNEGSKA (reference sequence). In DNA form, the CDR3 reads TGCAGTGCTAGTCCGTTCGATGAGCAGTTCTTC. It encodes CSASPFDEQFF.

The V call is TRBV6-6, the J call TRBJ2-3; D is unresolved. Deletions cut 5 bases from V and 0 bases from J, with 15 bases between. The CDR3 runs 16 residues. Germline loops: CDR1 MNHNY, CDR2 SVGAGI (reference sequence). The CDR3 DNA sequence: TGTGCCAGCAGTGCTATCATGACACTTAGCACAGATACGCAGTATTTT. It codes for CASSAIMTLSTDTQYF.

This chain uses TRBV30 with TRBJ1-3, with a possible D match to TRBD1 (5 bases). This CDR3 contains 15 residues. Trimming removed 0 bases at V and 4 bases at J, with 13 bases between. Germline assignment: CDR1 GTSNPN and CDR2 SVGIG (reference sequence). Written as DNA, the CDR3 is TGTGCCTGGAGTGTAGGCAGCAAGGGGGGAAACACCATATATTTT. As protein: CAWSVGSKGGNTIYF.

This rearrangement joins TRBV28 to TRBJ2-3, with D hard to call. Deletions cut 5 bases from V and 6 bases from J, with 21 bases between. The CDR3 is 16 amino acids. Germline CDR1 MDHEN, CDR2 SYDVKM. The CDR3 coding sequence is TGTGCCAGCAGTCTACCTCTCCTTGAGTCCCCCGATACGCAGTATTTT. Translation: CASSLPLLESPDTQYF.

The chain couples TRBV5-1 to TRBJ2-7, with TRBD2 identical over 7 bases. Germline V lookup: CDR1 SGHRS, CDR2 YFSETQ. With 5 bases clipped from V and 2 bases from J, the junction kept 7 bases outside the gene matches. The CDR3 has 14 residues. The CDR3 is CASRSRENAYEQYF. The DNA of the CDR3 is TGCGCCAGCAGATCGCGGGAGAACGCCTACGAGCAGTACTTC. Supplemented by reference TRBV5-1 and TRBJ2-7, the full variable domain reads KAGVTQTPRYLIKTRGQQVTLSCSPISGHRSVSWYQQTPGQGLQFLFEYFSETQRNKGNFPGRFSGRQFSNSRSEMNVSTLELGDSALYLCASRSRENAYEQYFGPGTRLTVT.

The chain is built from TRBV18 and TRBJ1-5; 9 bases map to TRBD1. CDR1 and CDR2 from the germline V gene are KGHSH and LQKENI. The V and J ends lost 2 bases and 11 bases, in that order; junction bases with no gene match: 10. This CDR3 region has 15 residues. For the CDR3, the DNA is TGTGCCAGCTCACCAGGACAGGGGCTTGGTCTAGCCCAGCATTTT. Protein product: CASSPGQGLGLAQHF. The whole variable domain, remainder taken from reference TRBV18 and TRBJ1-5, is NAGVMQNPRHLVRRRGQEARLRCSPMKGHSHVYWYRQLPEEGLKFMVYLQKENIIDESGMPKERFSAEFPKEGPSILRIQQVVRGDSAAYFCASSPGQGLGLAQHFGDGTRLSIL.

This clone has only a few counts. This rearrangement joins TRBV4-2 to TRBJ1-2, with TRBD1 identical over 9 bases. V shed 4 bases, J shed 2 bases, and the junction held 5 bases outside the gene matches. The CDR3 is made up of 15 amino acids. The germline CDR1 and CDR2 sequences are LGHNA and YNFKEQ. CDR3 DNA sequence: TGTGCCAGCAGCCGCCCGGGACAGGGAAACTATGGCTACACCTTC. This translates into CASSRPGQGNYGYTF.

The table lists this clone with a count of one. This chain connects TRBV15 to TRBJ1-3; unclear D gene. Germline V gene lookup returns CDR1 LNHNV and CDR2 YYDKDF (reference sequence). The CDR3 is 15 amino acids. V dropped 5 bases and J dropped 3 bases, with 14 bases sitting between them. The CDR3 DNA is TGTGCCACCAGCGTAAGGAATACCGTTGGAAACACCATATATTTT. Protein product: CATSVRNTVGNTIYF.

The chain recombines TRBV2 with TRBJ2-1, with TRBD2 matching over 11 bases. Germline loops: CDR1 SNHLY, CDR2 FYNNEI. V lost 9 bases and J lost 2; bases outside the gene matches: 6. This CDR3 is 15 amino acids long. The CDR3 DNA reads TGTGCCAGTCATCTAGCGGGAGGACCCTACAATGAGCAGTTCTTC. It encodes CASHLAGGPYNEQFF.

V and J are TRBV6-1 and TRBJ1-4; D uncertain. Germline lookup yields CDR1 MNHNS and CDR2 SASEGT. Trimming pared 11 bases from V and 2 bases from J, leaving 18 bases between. The CDR3 has 15 amino acids. CDR3 sequence reads: CAAKVEAATNEKLFF. DNA of the CDR3: TGTGCCGCCAAGGTGGAGGCGGCGACTAATGAAAAACTGTTTTTT.

This clone was seen a few times. The rearrangement links TRBV19 to TRBJ1-5, with 8 bases that match TRBD1. The CDR3 spans 15 residues. V lost 5 bases to trimming and J lost 6 bases; unmatched junction nucleotides: 9. Germline CDR1 and CDR2: LNHDA and SQIVND (reference sequence). The CDR3 bases are TGTGCCAGTAGTCTTGTCAGGGGGCTCGGTCAGCCCCAGCATTTT. It is translated as CASSLVRGLGQPQHF.

J is TRBJ1-3 and V is TRBV5-1; D gene uncertain. Trimming cost V 0 bases and J 0 bases, with 7 bases left between them. This CDR3 spans 15 amino acids. CDR1 and CDR2 (germline): SGHRS, YFSETQ. As DNA, the CDR3 is TGCGCCAGCAGCTTGGGGATGAACTCTGGAAACACCATATATTTT. Translation gives CASSLGMNSGNTIYF.

V is TRBV7-6 and J is TRBJ2-7; D possibly corresponds to TRBD2 (5 bases). Germline V gene lookup returns CDR1 SGHVS and CDR2 FNYEAQ. V was trimmed by 1 base and J by 3 bases, leaving 22 bases between them. The CDR3 sequence is 18 residues long. The DNA for the CDR3 is TGTGCCAGCAGCTTAGATCTCCCTGGAGGCGAAAGGGACTACGAGCAGTACTTC. Translating it yields CASSLDLPGGERDYEQYF.

The chain joins TRBV7-6 to TRBJ1-1; D is unresolved. The CDR3 is 12 amino acids. The V gene's germline CDR1 is SGHVS and CDR2 FNYEAQ. The ends were cut back, 3 bases at V and 7 bases at J, with 9 bases in the middle. CDR3 sequence (DNA): TGTGCCAGCAGCTTCTGGAGGGATGAAGCTTTCTTT. Protein: CASSFWRDEAFF.

The chain combines TRBV21-1 with TRBJ1-1. TRBV21-1 is an annotated pseudogene. This CDR3 is built from 9 residues. CDR3 sequence (DNA): TGTGCCAGGGAGATTGCGGCTTTCTTT. Amino acids: CAREIAAFF.

The sample holds a few counts of this clone. The chain is built from TRBV2 and TRBJ1-3; no firm D call. Germline V CDR1 and CDR2: SNHLY, FYNNEI. The ends were cut back, 8 bases at V and 0 bases at J, with 14 bases in the middle. CDR3 length: 15 residues. Written as DNA, the CDR3 is TGTGCCAGCGGGAAGGACTCAAACTCTGGAAACACCATATATTTT. The encoded protein is CASGKDSNSGNTIYF.